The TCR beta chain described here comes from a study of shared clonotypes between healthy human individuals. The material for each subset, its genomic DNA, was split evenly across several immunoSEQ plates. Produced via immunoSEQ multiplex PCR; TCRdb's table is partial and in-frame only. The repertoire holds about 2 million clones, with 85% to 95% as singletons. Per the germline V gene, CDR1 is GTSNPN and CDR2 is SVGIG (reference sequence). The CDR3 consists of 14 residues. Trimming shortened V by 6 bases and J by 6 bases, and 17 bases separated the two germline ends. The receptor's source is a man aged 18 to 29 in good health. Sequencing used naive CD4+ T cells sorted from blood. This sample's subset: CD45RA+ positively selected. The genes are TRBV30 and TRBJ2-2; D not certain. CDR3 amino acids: CACPPRDNPGELFF. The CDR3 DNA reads TGTGCCTGCCCTCCTAGGGATAACCCCGGGGAGCTGTTTTTT.